The 8 T cell receptor beta chains below all came from one sample that was sequenced in a study of T cell repertoires in cytomegalovirus infection. Using its own MiXCR run on the reads, TCRdb lists one record per CDR3 protein. This table has 200,000 to 250,000 distinct CDR3 sequences, roughly an eighth appearing once. Input material: PBMCs. The receptors stem from a human donor in good health (CMV status not recorded). Some clones in this sample may be carry-over from other donors' samples.

This clonotype was counted ten times or more. The CDR3 nucleotides read TGTGCCAGCAGCTTAGAGGAAAGCTCCTACAATGAGCAGTTCTTC. Translated: CASSLEESSYNEQFF. The chain combines TRBV11-2 with TRBJ2-1; D remains ambiguous. Germline CDR1 and CDR2: SGHAT and FQNNGV. The V end lost 0 bases, the J end lost 0 bases, and 6 bases lay between the germline ends. The CDR3 sequence is 15 residues long.

This clonotype was recorded at least ten times. V usage is TRBV12-3 or TRBV12-4 and J usage is TRBJ2-7; 7 nucleotides match TRBD1. There are 12 residues in the CDR3. V gave up 6 bases and J gave up 5 bases; unmatched junction bases: 4. As DNA, the CDR3 is TGTGCCAGCAGGGGCAGGGGGAACGAGCAGTACTTC. It yields the protein CASRGRGNEQYF.

The sample holds a few counts of this clonotype. The V gene is TRBV6-8, the J gene TRBJ1-1; the match to TRBD1 covers 7 bases. V gave up 6 bases and J gave up 1 base; unmatched junction bases: 5. This CDR3 comprises 14 residues. Germline V gene sequence: CDR1 MNHGY, CDR2 SAAAGT. The CDR3 spells CASSLDRTNTEAFF. CDR3 DNA sequence: TGTGCCAGCAGCCTGGACAGGACGAACACTGAAGCTTTCTTT.

Ten or more counts support this clonotype. The V and J genes are TRBV6-1 and TRBJ2-7, with 8 bases that match TRBD1. V lost 6 bases, J lost 4 bases, and 11 bases stayed unmatched. The CDR3 is made up of 15 amino acids. In germline, CDR1 is MNHNS, CDR2 SASEGT. The DNA for the CDR3 is TGTGCCAGCAGACTACGGGACAGGACAGGGTACGAGCAGTACTTC. Translation: CASRLRDRTGYEQYF.

This clonotype was detected many times. The genes are TRBV29-1 and TRBJ2-5; no firm D call. CDR3 length equals 12 residues. The germline gives CDR1 SQVTM, CDR2 ANQGSEA. Trimming took 3 bases from V and 0 from J, leaving 5 bases between them. CDR3 sequence reads: CSVEGNQETQYF. CDR3 DNA sequence: TGCAGCGTTGAGGGCAACCAAGAGACCCAGTACTTC.

The rearrangement links TRBV6-6 to TRBJ2-3; D is possibly TRBD1 (5 bases). The CDR3 is 14 residues long. Germline V gene data show CDR1 as MNHNY and CDR2 as SVGAGI (reference sequence). The V and J ends lost 5 bases and 4 bases respectively, with 13 bases between them. The chain's CDR3 is CASSGDSLADTQYF. CDR3 bases: TGTGCCAGCAGTGGTGACAGTTTGGCAGATACGCAGTATTTT.

The chain uses TRBV20-1 and TRBJ2-1; TRBD1 or TRBD2 may be the D gene (7 bases each). V was pared by 6 bases and J by 7 bases, with 22 bases between. CDR1 and CDR2 from the germline V gene are DFQATT and SNEGSKA (reference sequence). The CDR3 is 15 residues long. This CDR3 reads CSAPGGGPQTNEQFF. DNA for the CDR3: TGCAGTGCCCCAGGGGGGGGACCGCAGACTAATGAGCAGTTCTTC.

This clonotype was detected ten times or more. This sequence joins TRBV12-3 or TRBV12-4 and TRBJ2-7, with no clear D. The CDR3 consists of 13 residues. Trimming stripped 5 bases from V and 1 base from J, with 9 bases between. The CDR3 reads CASSHTVSYEQYF. The DNA of the CDR3 is TGTGCCAGCAGTCATACAGTTTCCTACGAGCAGTACTTC.